The 28 T cell receptor beta chains given below trace back to one sample, sequenced in a study of blood T cell repertoires in COVID-19. Sequencing was performed with immunoSEQ multiplex PCR; in TCRdb, only in-frame clones are kept and a portion is missing. Counted here are under 200,000 clones, 65% to 85% occurring once; the ten biggest clones make up roughly 5%. Material: PBMCs or T cells enriched from blood (not recorded which). These receptors were collected from a woman in her thirties or forties with acute COVID-19.

This clone was observed at least ten times. The chain couples TRBV11-3 to TRBJ1-1; D is ambiguous. V lost 7 bases to trimming and J lost 0 bases, with 9 bases between them. Germline V lookup: CDR1 SGHNT, CDR2 YENEEA. This CDR3 comprises 13 residues. CDR3 sequence reads: CASNGGMNTEAFF. The CDR3 nucleotides are TGTGCCAGCAACGGCGGTATGAACACTGAAGCTTTCTTT.

This clone was observed a few times. The chain employs TRBV27 and TRBJ1-6, with D uncertain. Germline lookup yields CDR1 MNHEY and CDR2 SMNVEV (reference sequence). V lost 2 bases to trimming and J lost 10 bases, with 15 bases between them. This CDR3 region has 15 residues. CDR3 sequence (DNA): TGTGCCAGCAGTTTAAAAGGGATAGAGGGATCACCCCTCCACTTT. It specifies CASSLKGIEGSPLHF.

The chain combines TRBV27 with TRBJ2-7; 10 bases agree with TRBD1. CDR1 is MNHEY, CDR2 SMNVEV, per germline (reference sequence). The CDR3 runs 13 residues. The V and J ends lost 5 bases and 7 bases, in that order; junction bases with no gene match: 5. The CDR3 DNA is TGTGCCAGCAGTCGACAGGGGGCGGGAGAGCAGTACTTC. It codes for CASSRQGAGEQYF.

The chain carries TRBV5-1 and TRBJ2-1; 9 bases align to TRBD1. The V segment lost 0 bases and the J segment 6 bases; nucleotides outside the gene matches: 4. From germline, CDR1 is SGHRS and CDR2 YFSETQ. The CDR3 has 15 amino acids. DNA of the CDR3: TGCGCCAGCAGCTTGGAGGGACAGGGAGTCAATGAGCAGTTCTTC. Translated, it gives CASSLEGQGVNEQFF.

V and J are TRBV27 and TRBJ2-7; 9 bases agree with TRBD2. The V segment lost 8 bases and the J segment 3 bases; nucleotides outside the gene matches: 5. The CDR3 runs 13 residues. Germline V gene lookup returns CDR1 MNHEY and CDR2 SMNVEV (reference sequence). The CDR3 spells CASSSGGSYEQYF. The CDR3 bases are TGTGCCAGCTCCAGCGGGGGGAGCTACGAGCAGTACTTC.

The chain combines TRBV2 with TRBJ1-2, with D maybe TRBD1 (5 bases). Germline CDR1 reads SNHLY; CDR2 reads FYNNEI. V lost 1 base to trimming and J lost 8 bases, with 14 bases between them. The CDR3 length is 14 residues. DNA for the CDR3: TGTGCCAGCAGTGAAGGAAGGGGCGCCCCCGGCTACACCTTC. Amino acids: CASSEGRGAPGYTF.

The V gene is TRBV29-1, the J gene TRBJ2-5; D not certain. This CDR3 is built from 15 residues. V lost 4 bases to trimming and J lost 0 bases, with 15 bases between them. Germline V gene sequence: CDR1 SQVTM, CDR2 ANQGSEA. The CDR3 nucleotides are TGCAGCGTTGTATACCAGATGAAGTACCAAGAGACCCAGTACTTC. Protein product: CSVVYQMKYQETQYF.

The chain couples TRBV9 to TRBJ2-3; 7 nucleotides align to TRBD2. This CDR3 comprises 17 residues. Germline-derived CDR1 and CDR2 are SGDLS and YYNGEE. With V trimmed by 4 bases and J by 0 bases, 11 bases remained unmatched. The CDR3 DNA is TGTGCCAGCAGCCCCCATTCGGGGGGATTTAGCACAGATACGCAGTATTTT. Encoded protein: CASSPHSGGFSTDTQYF.

The chain carries TRBV5-1 and TRBJ1-1, with D maybe TRBD1 (5 bases). This CDR3 region has 15 residues. Germline-derived CDR1 and CDR2 are SGHRS and YFSETQ. Trimming cost V 4 bases and J 6 bases, with 19 bases left between them. CDR3 residues: CASSARGGPDAEAFF. DNA for the CDR3: TGCGCCAGCAGCGCGAGGGGAGGGCCAGACGCTGAAGCTTTCTTT.

This chain connects TRBV6-1 to TRBJ2-2; possibly TRBD2 for D (6 bases). Germline V gives CDR1 MNHNS, CDR2 SASEGT. V was clipped by 2 bases and J by 4 bases, with 8 bases between them. CDR3 length: 14 residues. Here the CDR3 reads CASSEIGSTGELFF. The CDR3 DNA reads TGTGCCAGCAGTGAAATCGGGAGCACCGGGGAGCTGTTTTTT.

The V and J genes are TRBV10-3 and TRBJ2-3, with 12 bases fitting TRBD2. The CDR3 spans 15 residues. Trimming at V came to 6 bases and at J to 0 bases, leaving 1 base not matched to a gene. Germline V gene lookup returns CDR1 ENHRY and CDR2 SYGVKD. The CDR3 loop reads CAISTSGRSTDTQYF. The CDR3, as DNA: TGTGCCATCAGCACTAGCGGGAGGAGCACAGATACGCAGTATTTT.

This clone was found a few times. The chain employs TRBV20-1 and TRBJ2-7; maybe TRBD2 (6 bases). CDR3 length: 14 amino acids. Germline-derived CDR1 and CDR2 are DFQATT and SNEGSKA (reference sequence). Trimming pared 3 bases from V and 3 bases from J, leaving 15 bases between. CDR3 residues: CSASFRGGIYEQYF. The DNA for the CDR3 is TGCAGTGCTAGTTTCCGGGGCGGGATCTACGAGCAGTACTTC.

The chain is built from TRBV9 and TRBJ2-5; D is unresolved. Germline V gene data show CDR1 as SGDLS and CDR2 as YYNGEE. Trimming removed 3 bases from V and 2 bases from J, with 8 bases in between. The CDR3 runs to 13 residues. CDR3 region: CASSAQVQETQYF. The CDR3 region has the DNA TGTGCCAGCAGCGCGCAGGTTCAAGAGACCCAGTACTTC.

J is TRBJ1-2 and V is TRBV2, with no clear D. CDR1 is SNHLY and CDR2 is FYNNEI in the germline V gene. The CDR3 covers 12 residues. V dropped 5 bases and J dropped 4 bases, with 8 bases sitting between them. For the CDR3, the DNA is TGTGCCAGCAGTCAGGCACCCTATGGCTACACCTTC. It codes for CASSQAPYGYTF.

The J gene is TRBJ2-3, the V gene TRBV5-1; possible D gene TRBD1, 5 bases. CDR3 size: 16 residues. The V end lost 0 bases, the J end lost 2 bases, and 13 bases lay between the germline ends. Germline values: CDR1 SGHRS, CDR2 YFSETQ. Written as DNA, the CDR3 is TGCGCCAGCAGCTTGGAGGCCAGGGCGAACACAGATACGCAGTATTTT. Residues: CASSLEARANTDTQYF.

CDR3 nucleotides: TGTGCCAGCAGCCAAACCCCTCGGGGGGGACTAGGCTATGGCTACACCTTC. The encoded protein is CASSQTPRGGLGYGYTF. The chain carries TRBV3-1 (or the pseudogene TRBV3-2) and TRBJ1-2; D might be TRBD1 (5 bases). The V end lost 2 bases, the J end lost 4 bases, and 20 bases lay between the germline ends. This CDR3 spans 17 amino acids. Germline CDR1 is LGHDT and CDR2 is YNNKEL (reference sequence).

The V gene is TRBV30, the J gene TRBJ1-2, with 8 nucleotides matching TRBD1. The CDR3 consists of 14 residues. CDR1 is GTSNPN, CDR2 SVGIG, per germline (reference sequence). V dropped 5 bases and J dropped 1; count of bases not matched to a gene: 6. As DNA, the CDR3 is TGTGCCTGGGCCGGGACAGGAGATAACTATGGCTACACCTTC. This encodes CAWAGTGDNYGYTF.

This clone came up once. The rearrangement uses TRBV3-1 (or the pseudogene TRBV3-2) and TRBJ2-2; D is ambiguous. The germline gives CDR1 LGHDT, CDR2 YNNKEL (reference sequence). V lost 8 bases and J 6 bases, leaving 13 bases between the germline ends. The CDR3 is made up of 13 amino acids. This chain's CDR3 is CASASFQAGELFF. The CDR3 DNA follows: TGTGCCAGCGCATCGTTTCAGGCCGGGGAGCTGTTTTTT.

This chain joins TRBV6-5 and TRBJ1-5; D unresolved. V lost 4 bases to trimming and J lost 2 bases, with 12 bases between them. The CDR3 spans 15 residues. Germline values: CDR1 MNHEY, CDR2 SVGAGI. CDR3 bases: TGTGCCAGCAGTTCTAGGTATGACGGCAATCAGCCCCAGCATTTT. Protein: CASSSRYDGNQPQHF.

The rearrangement joins TRBV30 to TRBJ2-1; D is perhaps TRBD2 (6 bases). The V end lost 0 bases, the J end lost 11 bases, and 14 bases lay between the germline ends. This CDR3 has 13 amino acids. CDR1 and CDR2 from the germline V gene are GTSNPN and SVGIG (reference sequence). The CDR3 nucleotides are TGTGCCTGGAGTGTACTGAGTCGGGGGAAGCAGTTCTTC. This sequence encodes CAWSVLSRGKQFF.

The V gene is TRBV6-5, the J gene TRBJ2-7; 8 bases match TRBD2. CDR1 and CDR2 from the germline V gene are MNHEY and SVGAGI. Trimming removed 6 bases from V and 0 bases from J; junction bases left unmatched: 4. The CDR3 covers 14 residues. The CDR3 sequence is CASRLAGGSYEQYV. The CDR3 bases are TGTGCCAGCAGGTTGGCGGGAGGCTCCTACGAGCAGTACGTC.

This chain connects TRBV7-9 to TRBJ1-2; 10 bases line up with TRBD1. The CDR3 is made up of 18 amino acids. The V and J ends lost 5 bases and 0 bases, in that order; junction bases with no gene match: 12. Per germline, CDR1 SEHNR and CDR2 FQNEAQ (reference sequence). The CDR3 DNA follows: TGTGCCAGCAGCATTATCGGACCGGGACAGGGGCCTAACTATGGCTACACCTTC. As protein: CASSIIGPGQGPNYGYTF.

CDR3 sequence: CATSNAGQANTGELFF. For the CDR3, the DNA is TGTGCCACCAGTAACGCGGGACAGGCGAACACCGGGGAGCTGTTTTTT. The gene calls are TRBV24-1 and TRBJ2-2; 8 nucleotides match TRBD1. The CDR3 loop spans 16 amino acids. Per the germline V gene, CDR1 is KGHDR and CDR2 is SFDVKD. V shed 6 bases and J 0 bases; nucleotides not matched to a gene: 5.

In its sample, this clone was seen once. This CDR3 reads CASSVMQGGGYGYTF. CDR3 in DNA: TGTGCCAGCAGCGTGATGCAGGGAGGAGGATATGGCTACACCTTC. The chain carries TRBV9 and TRBJ1-2, with D perhaps TRBD1 (5 bases). CDR1 and CDR2 from the germline V gene are SGDLS and YYNGEE. The CDR3 is 15 residues long. Trimming left V 2 bases short and J 5 bases short, with 16 bases between.

CDR3 nucleotides: TGTGCCAGCAGCCCACTAGTAGCCGGGGAGCTGTTTTTT. This translates into CASSPLVAGELFF. The genes are TRBV9 and TRBJ2-2; TRBD2 is a possible D gene (5 bases). The CDR3 is made up of 13 amino acids. V was pared by 4 bases and J by 6 bases, with 10 bases between. Germline loops: CDR1 SGDLS, CDR2 YYNGEE.

This clone was recorded a few times. This chain connects TRBV6-5 to TRBJ2-5; 7 bases align to TRBD2. CDR1 is MNHEY and CDR2 is SVGAGI in the germline V gene. V shed 0 bases and J 3 bases; nucleotides not matched to a gene: 7. The CDR3 spans 16 residues. The CDR3 loop reads CASSYSTASGEETQYF. The CDR3 bases are TGTGCCAGCAGTTACTCGACGGCTAGCGGAGAAGAGACCCAGTACTTC.

This sequence joins TRBV12-2 and TRBJ2-1; the table assigns TRBD2, which was not confirmed against the DNA. TRBV12-2 is shown as a pseudogene. The CDR3 sequence is 16 residues long. CDR3 nucleotides: TGTGCAAGTCGTAGTCAGCGGGATGGCTCCTACAATGAGCAGTTCTTC. Amino acid sequence: CASRSQRDGSYNEQFF.

V usage is TRBV6-5 and J usage is TRBJ1-1; TRBD1 is a possible D gene (5 bases). Trimming stripped 4 bases from V and 4 bases from J, with 13 bases between. CDR3 size: 14 residues. CDR1 MNHEY and CDR2 SVGAGI come from the germline V gene. The CDR3 nucleotides are TGTGCCAGCAGTTCGGGGGGGAGCTCCACTGAAGCTTTCTTT. Translated: CASSSGGSSTEAFF.